These 22 T cell receptor beta chains were all obtained from the same sample, sequenced in a study of vaccination and CD4 T cells after COVID-19 (dated 2022 in TCRdb). The time point label corresponds to: late sampling 161 to 241 days after vaccination in a few convalescent patients. The sample's treatment or condition label, decoded: 10-day PBMC culture with coronavirus spike peptide pools or control peptides (ViraFEST assay). The receptor library was made with PCR. Sequenced using an Illumina iSeq 100. At the Johns Hopkins FTIC core, DNA from the cultured CD4+ T cells underwent TCR sequencing with the Oncomine TCR Beta short-read assay. TCRdb took the public reads, trimmed them with fastp at Q25, ran MiXCR for clone calling and kept in-frame beta chains. Each entry merges the rows of one CDR3 protein and shows their most common DNA and genes. This sample comprises some 20,000 distinct CDR3 sequences, around two fifths of them detected only once. The ten largest clones capture 30% of the sample.

No cognate antigen is known for these TCRs. This specimen consisted of CD4+ T cells from blood, cultured in vitro, obtained about 7 months after SARS-CoV-2 vaccination. The receptors derive from a human donor who had recovered from COVID-19.

On this clonotype: Germline is not matched at one junction end, which may reflect a read error. This rearrangement joins TRBV20-1 to TRBJ1-2; TRBD1 aligns across 7 bases. Germline-derived CDR1 and CDR2 are DFQATT and SNEGSKA (reference sequence). The CDR3 totals 17 residues. The CDR3, as DNA: TGCAGTGCTGACGCCGGGACAGCCTACTCGGAAGACTATGGCCACACCTTC. Protein product: CSADAGTAYSEDYGHTF.

The chain uses TRBV20-1 and TRBJ2-5; a weak D match, TRBD2 (7 bases). Trimming left V 1 base short and J 0 bases short, with 18 bases between. Germline CDR1 DFQATT, CDR2 SNEGSKA (reference sequence). The CDR3 length is 17 residues. For the CDR3, the DNA is TGCAGTGCTAGAGTGTGGGGGTGGGAGGGGGACCAAGAGACCCAGTACTTC. Translating gives CSARVWGWEGDQETQYF.

The rearrangement links TRBV7-2 to TRBJ1-2; D uncertain. This CDR3 is 12 amino acids long. V lost 3 bases and J 3 bases, leaving 5 bases between the germline ends. The germline CDR1 and CDR2 sequences are SGHTA and FQGNSA. CDR3 sequence: CASSLGYYGYTF. The DNA of the CDR3 is TGTGCCAGCAGCTTGGGGTACTATGGCTACACCTTC.

This sequence joins TRBV6-5 and TRBJ1-2, with D possibly matching TRBD1 (6 bases). The CDR3 sequence is 14 residues long. V was shortened by 4 bases and J by 8 bases, with 17 bases between the two germline ends. From germline, CDR1 is MNHEY and CDR2 SVGAGI. The CDR3, as DNA: TGTGCCAGCAGTTTCGTCGGGGGGGCGGAGGGCTACACCTTC. Amino acids: CASSFVGGAEGYTF.

This clonotype is labeled as medium-sized. The chain recombines TRBV7-9 with TRBJ2-7; TRBD2 is a possible D gene (6 bases). The germline V gene encodes CDR1 SEHNR and CDR2 FQNEAQ (reference sequence). Trimming shortened V by 1 base and J by 6 bases, and 19 bases separated the two germline ends. This CDR3 has 16 amino acids. The CDR3 DNA sequence: TGTGCCAGCAGCTTAGATTTGGCGGGGACGAGCCGCGAGCAGTACTTC. It is translated as CASSLDLAGTSREQYF.

The chain uses TRBV5-6 and TRBJ2-7; possibly TRBD2 for D (5 bases). The CDR3 runs to 13 residues. From germline, CDR1 is SGHDT and CDR2 YYEEEE. V was pared by 4 bases and J by 3 bases, with 11 bases between. The CDR3 reads CASSPGRGYEQYF. CDR3 bases: TGTGCCAGCAGCCCCGGACGGGGCTACGAGCAGTACTTC.

The rearrangement joins TRBV20-1 to TRBJ2-2, with 7 bases matching TRBD2. The CDR3 totals 16 residues. Germline CDR1 DFQATT, CDR2 SNEGSKA (reference sequence). J was trimmed by 1 base and V by 6 bases; bases with no gene match: 11. CDR3 protein: CSASPERGLNTGELFF. The CDR3 DNA reads TGCAGTGCGAGCCCAGAGCGGGGCTTGAACACCGGGGAGCTGTTTTTT.

The J gene is TRBJ1-2, the V gene TRBV6-1; 7 bases match TRBD1. The trim removed 9 bases at V and 2 bases at J, leaving 6 bases unmatched. Per germline, CDR1 MNHNS and CDR2 SASEGT. The CDR3 consists of 13 residues. CDR3 protein: CASRGTENYGYTF. DNA for the CDR3: TGTGCCAGTCGTGGGACAGAGAACTATGGCTACACCTTC.

The rearrangement links TRBV29-1 to TRBJ2-3; D remains unclear. The CDR3 length is 15 residues. V was shortened by 6 bases and J by 0 bases, with 16 bases between the two germline ends. Germline lookup yields CDR1 SQVTM and CDR2 ANQGSEA. The CDR3, as DNA: TGCAGCGTGACCGCTAAGCCCACTAGCACAGATACGCAGTATTTT. This encodes CSVTAKPTSTDTQYF.

The chain carries TRBV5-1 and TRBJ2-1; 9 bases map to TRBD2. The ends lost 1 base at V and 12 bases at J; junction bases unmatched: 14. Germline V gene lookup returns CDR1 SGHRS and CDR2 YFSETQ. This CDR3 has 16 amino acids. Written as DNA, the CDR3 is TGCGCCAGCAGCTTGCATTTGACTAGCGGACGAGGGTGGCAGTTCTTC. Its translation is CASSLHLTSGRGWQFF.

The V call is TRBV4-1, the J call TRBJ1-1, with 8 nucleotides matching TRBD1. J gave up 6 bases and V 4 bases, and 4 bases lay outside the gene matches. This CDR3 spans 13 amino acids. Germline V CDR1 and CDR2: MGHRA, YSYEKL. CDR3 sequence reads: CASSLRQGSEAFF. CDR3 bases: TGCGCCAGCAGCCTACGACAGGGGTCTGAAGCTTTCTTT.

This chain joins TRBV7-2 and TRBJ2-7, with 7 positions matching TRBD2. The CDR3 consists of 16 residues. V was clipped by 4 bases and J by 3 bases; unmatched bases: 12. Germline assignment: CDR1 SGHTA and CDR2 FQGNSA. The CDR3 loop is CASSSSAAGVNYEQYF. CDR3 coding DNA: TGTGCCAGCAGCTCCTCCGCGGCGGGGGTGAACTACGAGCAGTACTTC.

This clonotype was detected a few times. This chain joins TRBV11-2 and TRBJ1-1; D perhaps matches TRBD1 (6 bases). Per the germline V gene, CDR1 is SGHAT and CDR2 is FQNNGV. The V and J ends lost 2 bases and 9 bases respectively, with 19 bases between them. The CDR3 is made up of 15 amino acids. In DNA form, the CDR3 reads TGTGCCAGCAGCTTATTGCCTCCCGATCGGGACAAAGCTTTCTTT. It specifies CASSLLPPDRDKAFF. The variable domain in full, completed from reference TRBV11-2 and TRBJ1-1, reads EAGVAQSPRYKIIEKRQSVAFWCNPISGHATLYWYQQILGQGPKLLIQFQNNGVVDDSQLPKDRFSAERLKGVDSTLKIQPAKLEDSAVYLCASSLLPPDRDKAFFGQGTRLTVV.

This clonotype was counted a few times. The genes are TRBV7-9 and TRBJ2-7, with TRBD1 matching 9 bases. The germline gives CDR1 SEHNR, CDR2 FQNEAQ (reference sequence). CDR3 length: 14 residues. J lost 2 bases, V lost 5 bases, and 4 bases had no gene match. The CDR3 nucleotides are TGTGCCAGCAGCAAAAGGACAGGGGCCTACGAGCAGTACTTC. Protein sequence: CASSKRTGAYEQYF.

This clonotype was detected a few times. The chain couples TRBV7-2 to TRBJ2-3; D uncertain. The CDR3 has 13 amino acids. Germline V CDR1 and CDR2: SGHTA, FQGNSA. Trimming shortened V by 5 bases and J by 1 base, and 7 bases separated the two germline ends. As DNA, the CDR3 is TGTGCCAGCAGCATAACCCGCACAGATACGCAGTATTTT. This sequence encodes CASSITRTDTQYF.

This chain links TRBV19 with TRBJ2-7; 11 bases fit TRBD1. V shed 5 bases and J 2 bases; nucleotides not matched to a gene: 8. CDR1 and CDR2 (germline): LNHDA, SQIVND (reference sequence). The CDR3 length is 16 residues. Here the CDR3 DNA reads TGTGCCAGTAGTGCCGGACAGGGGGCGTCCCCCTACGAGCAGTACTTC. This translates into CASSAGQGASPYEQYF.

The chain recombines TRBV29-1 with TRBJ2-5; D not certain. The CDR3 spans 14 residues. Germline-derived CDR1 and CDR2 are SQVTM and ANQGSEA. V lost 4 bases and J 6 bases, leaving 18 bases between the germline ends. DNA of the CDR3: TGCAGCGTTGGACATATGGACGCTGGACAGACCCAGTACTTC. Translating it yields CSVGHMDAGQTQYF.

This clonotype has more than one count but fewer than ten. The chain carries TRBV4-2 and TRBJ2-3; 11 bases are shared with TRBD2. The CDR3 runs to 20 residues. V lost 1 base and J lost 2; bases outside the gene matches: 14. The germline CDR1 and CDR2 sequences are LGHNA and YNFKEQ. The CDR3 DNA follows: TGTGCCAGCAGCCAAGCAGGTCCAGGACTAGCGGGCCCCGTCACAGATACGCAGTATTTT. Translated: CASSQAGPGLAGPVTDTQYF.

This clonotype was picked up a small number of times. The V call is TRBV7-8, the J call TRBJ2-1; TRBD2 matches 10 bases. The CDR3 covers 19 residues. Germline values: CDR1 SGHVS, CDR2 FQNEAQ. V lost 11 bases and J lost 0; bases outside the gene matches: 19. CDR3 DNA sequence: TGTGCCTCGAAACGTCGGCTAGCGGGAGAGAAGGACTCCTACAATGAGCAGTTCTTC. As protein: CASKRRLAGEKDSYNEQFF.

On this clonotype itself: Germline and junction disagree at one end, which may indicate a read error. The rearrangement joins TRBV7-7 to TRBJ2-1; D unresolved. CDR1 SSHAT and CDR2 FNYEAQ come from the germline V gene (reference sequence). The CDR3 is made up of 14 amino acids. CDR3 nucleotides: TGTGCTAGCAGCTTATCGCGGTCGTACAATGAGCAGTTCTTC. This encodes CASSLSRSYNEQFF.

This chain connects TRBV7-9 to TRBJ1-5, with a tentative D call TRBD1 (5 bases). V dropped 5 bases and J dropped 5 bases, with 10 bases sitting between them. This CDR3 spans 13 amino acids. In germline, CDR1 is SEHNR, CDR2 FQNEAQ (reference sequence). This chain's CDR3 is CASSKRDDQPQHF. CDR3 nucleotide sequence: TGTGCCAGCAGCAAGCGGGACGATCAGCCCCAGCATTTT.

J is TRBJ1-3 and V is TRBV19; TRBD1 aligns across 7 bases. Trimming removed 6 bases from V and 0 bases from J; junction bases left unmatched: 2. The CDR3 loop spans 14 amino acids. From germline, CDR1 is LNHDA and CDR2 SQIVND (reference sequence). The CDR3 region has the DNA TGTGCCAGTAGGACAGGGCCCTCTGGAAACACCATATATTTT. Its translation is CASRTGPSGNTIYF.